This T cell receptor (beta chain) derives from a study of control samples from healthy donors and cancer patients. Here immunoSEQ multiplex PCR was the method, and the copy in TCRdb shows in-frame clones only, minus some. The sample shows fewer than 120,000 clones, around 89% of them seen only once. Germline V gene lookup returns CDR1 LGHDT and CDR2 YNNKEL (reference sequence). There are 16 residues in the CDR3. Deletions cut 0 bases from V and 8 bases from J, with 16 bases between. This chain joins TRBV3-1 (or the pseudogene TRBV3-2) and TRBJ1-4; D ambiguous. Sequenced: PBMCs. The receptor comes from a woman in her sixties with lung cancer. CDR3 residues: CASSQDQGFGSEKLFF. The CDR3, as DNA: TGTGCCAGCAGCCAAGATCAAGGGTTCGGCAGCGAAAAACTGTTTTTT.